The 14 T cell receptor beta chains given below trace back to one sample, sequenced in a study of cytomegalovirus exposure and HLA in healthy donors. In the PCR, 60 Vbeta and 13 Jbeta primers were used. Sequenced by immunoSEQ multiplex PCR; TCRdb stores in-frame clones only, minus some. The table records a few hundred thousand clones, under 80% of them present only once. The sequencing input was PBMCs. The receptors here all came from a girl aged 2 to 9 in good health and CMV-seronegative.

The gene calls are TRBV5-1 and TRBJ2-5; 9 nucleotides match TRBD2. Germline loops: CDR1 SGHRS, CDR2 YFSETQ. V was clipped by 4 bases and J by 2 bases; unmatched bases: 12. The CDR3 is 17 residues long. This CDR3 reads CASSPGVVAGAQETQYF. CDR3 DNA sequence: TGCGCCAGCAGCCCTGGGGTCGTAGCGGGGGCTCAAGAGACCCAGTACTTC.

The chain employs TRBV29-1 and TRBJ2-3; D is perhaps TRBD2 (6 bases). CDR3 length equals 15 residues. V lost 0 bases and J 6 bases, leaving 16 bases between the germline ends. From germline, CDR1 is SQVTM and CDR2 ANQGSEA. Here the CDR3 DNA reads TGCAGCGTTGAAGATTGGGGGGAGGAAATCGATACGCAGTATTTT. Translated, it gives CSVEDWGEEIDTQYF.

This clone has only one observation. The rearrangement joins TRBV29-1 to TRBJ1-2, with TRBD1 matching over 7 bases. This CDR3 has 12 amino acids. Germline CDR1 reads SQVTM; CDR2 reads ANQGSEA. Trimming at V came to 6 bases and at J to 7 bases, leaving 8 bases not matched to a gene. This CDR3 reads CSVPEGAVGYTF. DNA of the CDR3: TGCAGCGTCCCCGAGGGGGCGGTTGGCTACACCTTC. Full variable domain (outside the CDR3, taken from reference TRBV29-1 and TRBJ1-2): SAVISQKPSRDICQRGTSLTIQCQVDSQVTMMFWYRQQPGQSLTLIATANQGSEATYESGFVIDKFPISRPNLTFSTLTVSNMSPEDSSIYLCSVPEGAVGYTFGSGTRLTVV.

The chain carries TRBV5-1 and TRBJ1-4; D remains unclear. V was pared by 2 bases and J by 8 bases, with 13 bases between. The CDR3 length is 14 residues. Germline assignment: CDR1 SGHRS and CDR2 YFSETQ. The CDR3 coding sequence is TGCGCCAGCAGCTTTGGGCCGTCCAACGAAAAACTGTTTTTT. Amino acids: CASSFGPSNEKLFF.

The V gene is TRBV5-1, the J gene TRBJ1-1; 12 nucleotides align to TRBD1. The junction had 6 bases not matched to a gene; V was cut back by 4 bases and J by 5 bases. Germline V lookup: CDR1 SGHRS, CDR2 YFSETQ. This CDR3 region has 15 residues. CDR3 DNA: TGCGCCAGCAGCCTGGGACAGGGGGCGATGACTGAAGCTTTCTTT. Amino acids: CASSLGQGAMTEAFF. Together with reference TRBV5-1 and TRBJ1-1, the CDR3 gives the full variable domain: KAGVTQTPRYLIKTRGQQVTLSCSPISGHRSVSWYQQTPGQGLQFLFEYFSETQRNKGNFPGRFSGRQFSNSRSEMNVSTLELGDSALYLCASSLGQGAMTEAFFGQGTRLTVV.

This clone occurred once. The V gene is TRBV5-1, the J gene TRBJ2-5; 11 positions match TRBD1. Germline values: CDR1 SGHRS, CDR2 YFSETQ. The CDR3 sequence is 15 residues long. Trimming cost V 0 bases and J 4 bases; bases outside gene matches: 2. The CDR3 is CASSLAGTGGETQYF. For the CDR3, the DNA is TGCGCCAGCAGCTTGGCTGGGACAGGGGGAGAGACCCAGTACTTC.

This sequence joins TRBV6-1 and TRBJ2-5, with 7 bases matching TRBD2. Trimming removed 6 bases from V and 4 bases from J; junction bases left unmatched: 8. In germline, CDR1 is MNHNS, CDR2 SASEGT. The CDR3 spans 14 residues. This chain's CDR3 is CASSANPGGETQYF. CDR3 bases: TGTGCCAGCAGCGCCAATCCGGGGGGAGAGACCCAGTACTTC.

The V call is TRBV20-1, the J call TRBJ1-2, with a possible D match to TRBD1 (5 bases). This CDR3 spans 11 amino acids. CDR1 DFQATT and CDR2 SNEGSKA come from the germline V gene (reference sequence). Trimming cost V 4 bases and J 5 bases, with 8 bases left between them. Written as DNA, the CDR3 is TGCAGTGCTAACAGGCAGTATGGCTACACCTTC. Protein: CSANRQYGYTF.

This clone appeared a single time. This chain uses TRBV27 with TRBJ2-2, with 8 bases identical to TRBD2. CDR1 MNHEY and CDR2 SMNVEV come from the germline V gene (reference sequence). J was trimmed by 3 bases and V by 5 bases; bases with no gene match: 5. The CDR3 is 15 residues long. CDR3 residues: CASSRTSLYTGELFF. The CDR3 bases are TGTGCCAGCAGTAGGACTAGCCTTTACACCGGGGAGCTGTTTTTT.

The V and J genes are TRBV5-1 and TRBJ2-4; 10 bases agree with TRBD1. Trimming took 3 bases from V and 9 from J; bases not matched to a gene: 9. The CDR3 contains 15 residues. From germline, CDR1 is SGHRS and CDR2 YFSETQ. The CDR3 bases are TGCGCCAGCAGCTCAGGACAGGGGGGAATGGTCATTCAGTACTTC. It specifies CASSSGQGGMVIQYF.

This clone showed up just once. This chain joins TRBV2 and TRBJ1-2, with 7 positions matching TRBD1. The V segment lost 5 bases and the J segment 2 bases; nucleotides outside the gene matches: 14. Germline-derived CDR1 and CDR2 are SNHLY and FYNNEI. The length of the CDR3 is 17 residues. The CDR3 nucleotides are TGTGCCAGCAGTCGCCGACAGGGTTCTGTCCGAAACTATGGCTACACCTTC. Translation gives CASSRRQGSVRNYGYTF.

The CDR3 nucleotides read TGTGCCAGCAGCCTCGATAGCGCTGCCTACGAGCAGTACTTC. Amino acids: CASSLDSAAYEQYF. V usage is TRBV6-1 and J usage is TRBJ2-7; TRBD2 is a possible D gene (5 bases). Trimming pared 6 bases from V and 2 bases from J, leaving 14 bases between. Germline values: CDR1 MNHNS, CDR2 SASEGT. The CDR3 has 14 residues.

V usage is TRBV10-2 and J usage is TRBJ2-7; 12 positions match TRBD2. CDR3 length: 16 residues. Germline V gives CDR1 WSHSY, CDR2 SAAADI. Unmatched junction bases numbered 3, after V lost 0 bases and J lost 3 bases. CDR3 nucleotides: TGCGCCAGCAGTGAGTCTTCACTAGCGGGGGGCTACGAGCAGTACTTC. Amino acid sequence: CASSESSLAGGYEQYF.

The rearrangement joins TRBV27 to TRBJ1-6; TRBD1 aligns across 8 bases. CDR3 length: 17 residues. Germline CDR1 reads MNHEY; CDR2 reads SMNVEV (reference sequence). The J segment lost 5 bases and the V segment lost 1 base, leaving 7 bases of the junction unmatched. The CDR3 reads CASSLLQGGRDNSPLHF. In DNA, the CDR3 is TGTGCCAGCAGTTTATTACAGGGGGGTCGCGATAATTCACCCCTCCACTTT.